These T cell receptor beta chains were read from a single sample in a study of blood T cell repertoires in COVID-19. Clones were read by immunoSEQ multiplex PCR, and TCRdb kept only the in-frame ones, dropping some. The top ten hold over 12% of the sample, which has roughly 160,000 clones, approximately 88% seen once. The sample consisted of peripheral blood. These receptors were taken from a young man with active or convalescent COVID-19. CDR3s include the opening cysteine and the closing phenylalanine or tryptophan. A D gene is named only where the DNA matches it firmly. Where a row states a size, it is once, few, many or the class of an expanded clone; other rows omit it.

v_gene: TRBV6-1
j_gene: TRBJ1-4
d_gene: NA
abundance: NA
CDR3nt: TGTGCCAGCAGTGAAGTTTACCAGGGAACTAATGAAAAACTGTTTTTT
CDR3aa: CASSEVYQGTNEKLFF

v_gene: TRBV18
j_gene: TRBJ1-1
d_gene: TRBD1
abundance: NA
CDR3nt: TGTGCCAGCTCAGCGGCGACAGGGGGCGGCGCTGAAGCTTTCTTT
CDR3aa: CASSAATGGGAEAFF

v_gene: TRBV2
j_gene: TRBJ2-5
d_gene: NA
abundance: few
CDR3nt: TGTGCCAGCAGCCAAATGGTGCGGGGCCCCTTCGATAGCCAGTACTTC
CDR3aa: CASSQMVRGPFDSQYF

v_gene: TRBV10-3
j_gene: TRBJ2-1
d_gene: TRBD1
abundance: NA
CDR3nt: TGTGCCATCAGTGAACAAAACAGGGGAAGGCAGTTCTTC
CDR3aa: CAISEQNRGRQFF

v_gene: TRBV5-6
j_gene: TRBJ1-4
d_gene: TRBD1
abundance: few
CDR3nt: TGTGCCAGCAGTCAGACAGGGGGCGCAGAAAAACTGTTTTTT
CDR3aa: CASSQTGGAEKLFF

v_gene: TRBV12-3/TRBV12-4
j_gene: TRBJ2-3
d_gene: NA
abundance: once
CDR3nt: TGTGCCAGCAGTGGGAGACGGACAGATACGCAGTATTTT
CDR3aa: CASSGRRTDTQYF

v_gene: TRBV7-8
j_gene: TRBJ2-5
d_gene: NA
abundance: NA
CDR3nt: TGTGCCAGCAGCTTAGCGTTAGGAGAGAAAGAGACCCAGTACTTC
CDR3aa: CASSLALGEKETQYF

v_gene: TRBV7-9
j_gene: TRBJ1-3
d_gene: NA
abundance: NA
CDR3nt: TGTGCCAGCAGCTTAATGTCAGTCTCTGGAAACACCATATATTTT
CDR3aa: CASSLMSVSGNTIYF

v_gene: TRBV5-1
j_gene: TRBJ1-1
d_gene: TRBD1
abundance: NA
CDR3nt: TGCGCCAGCAGCTTGGTGGGACAGGGTGTGACTGAAGCTTTCTTT
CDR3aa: CASSLVGQGVTEAFF

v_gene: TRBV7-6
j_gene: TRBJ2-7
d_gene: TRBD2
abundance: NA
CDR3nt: TGTGCCAGCAGCTTGCTCTCGGTTAGCGGGGGGCCGATCTCCTACGAGCAGTACTTC
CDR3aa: CASSLLSVSGGPISYEQYF

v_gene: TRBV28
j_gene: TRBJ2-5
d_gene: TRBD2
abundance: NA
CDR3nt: TGTGCCAGCAGTTTATACCGACTAGCGGGAGTTAAGGAGACCCAGTACTTC
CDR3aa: CASSLYRLAGVKETQYF

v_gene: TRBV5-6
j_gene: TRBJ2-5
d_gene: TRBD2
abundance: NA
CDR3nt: TGTGCCAGCAGCCCCTCGGAAGCGGGGGGGAAAGAGACCCAGTACTTC
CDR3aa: CASSPSEAGGKETQYF

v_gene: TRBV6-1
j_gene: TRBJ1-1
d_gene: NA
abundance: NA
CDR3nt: TGTGCCAGCAGTGAAGAAGCGGGGTACGCTGAAGCTTTCTTT
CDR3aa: CASSEEAGYAEAFF

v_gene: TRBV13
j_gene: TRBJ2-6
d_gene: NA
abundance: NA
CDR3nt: TGTGCCAGCAGCCGCCGCAGGGGAGCCGAACTCTCTGGGGCCAACGTCCTGACTTTC
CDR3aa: CASSRRRGAELSGANVLTF

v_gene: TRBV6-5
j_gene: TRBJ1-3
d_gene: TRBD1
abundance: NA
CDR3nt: TGTGCCAGCAGTCCAAGGACAGGGGGCCGTGGCACCATATATTTT
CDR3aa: CASSPRTGGRGTIYF

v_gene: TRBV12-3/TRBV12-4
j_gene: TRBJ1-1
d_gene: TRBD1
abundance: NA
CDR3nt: TGTGCCAGCAGTTTTTACAGGGGGCGAGCTTTCTTT
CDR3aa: CASSFYRGRAFF

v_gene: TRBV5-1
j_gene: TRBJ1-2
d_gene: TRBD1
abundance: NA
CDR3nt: TGCGCCAGCAGCCTAGGACAGGGTAGGGGCTACACCTTC
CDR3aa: CASSLGQGRGYTF

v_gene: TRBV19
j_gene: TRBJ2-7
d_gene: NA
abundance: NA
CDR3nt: TGTGCCAGTAGTACCCGGGACAAGGCCCTAAGCTCCTACGAGCAGTACTTC
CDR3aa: CASSTRDKALSSYEQYF

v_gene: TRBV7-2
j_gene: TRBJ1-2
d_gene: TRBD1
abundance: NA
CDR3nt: TGTGCCAGCAGCTTATACAGGGGAAACTATGGCTACACCTTC
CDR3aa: CASSLYRGNYGYTF

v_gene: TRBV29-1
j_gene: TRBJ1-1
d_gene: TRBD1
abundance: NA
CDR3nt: TGCAGCGTTACAGGGGGAACTGAAGCTTTCTTT
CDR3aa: CSVTGGTEAFF

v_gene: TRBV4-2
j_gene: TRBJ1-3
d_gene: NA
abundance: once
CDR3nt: TGTGCCAGCAGCCAAGAAAGTAGTAGAAACACCATATATTTT
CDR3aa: CASSQESSRNTIYF

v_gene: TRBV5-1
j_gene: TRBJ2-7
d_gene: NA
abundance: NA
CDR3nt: TGCGCCAGCAGCTTCGCCACATCCTACGAGCAGTACTTC
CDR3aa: CASSFATSYEQYF

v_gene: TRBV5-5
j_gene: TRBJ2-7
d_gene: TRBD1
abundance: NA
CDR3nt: TGTGCCAGCAGCCTGCCGACAGGGGCCATCCTCTACGAGCAGTACTTC
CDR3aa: CASSLPTGAILYEQYF

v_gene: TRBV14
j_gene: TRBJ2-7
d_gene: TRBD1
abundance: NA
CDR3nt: TGTGCCAGCAGCCAAGGGACAGGGTCCTACGAGCAGTACTTC
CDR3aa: CASSQGTGSYEQYF

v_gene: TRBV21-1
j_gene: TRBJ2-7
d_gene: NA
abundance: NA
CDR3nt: TGTGCCAGCAGCGGATTCTCGGCAGGTATGACCTACGAGCAGTACTTC
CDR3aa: CASSGFSAGMTYEQYF

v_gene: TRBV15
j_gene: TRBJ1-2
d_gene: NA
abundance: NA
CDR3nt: TGTGCCACCAGCTTGGAGGGGCGGAACTATGGCTACACCTTC
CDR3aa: CATSLEGRNYGYTF

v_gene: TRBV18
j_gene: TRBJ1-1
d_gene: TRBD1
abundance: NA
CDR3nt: TGTGCCAGCTCACCCGACAGGGCTGAAGCTTTCTTT
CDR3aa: CASSPDRAEAFF